This T cell receptor beta chain was captured by sequencing in a study of OX40 agonist ivuxolimab in advanced cancers. The wider study: Dosing consisted of intravenous ivuxolimab at 0.01 to 10 mg/kg every 2 weeks.

Sequenced by immunoSEQ multiplex PCR; TCRdb stores in-frame clones only, minus some. Here the sample spans tens of thousands of clones, over 80% being singletons. The CDR3 length is 15 residues. Germline V lookup: CDR1 MDHEN, CDR2 SYDVKM. V shed 6 bases and J 3 bases; nucleotides not matched to a gene: 9. Study-wide results and caveats: The mean number of expanded clones was higher in CD8+ T cells than in CD4+. Compared with others, partial responders at 0.1-3.0 mg/kg displayed clonal expansion among the lowest.

In the case of this clone: Its antigen is undetermined.

The chain recombines TRBV28 with TRBJ2-7; 9 bases map to TRBD1. This clonotype was sampled from an adult with an advanced solid tumor such as melanoma, head and neck, liver or kidney cancer. This material consisted of CD4+ or CD8+ T cells sorted from blood, taken in a trial of the OX40 agonist ivuxolimab. CDR3 nucleotides: TGTGCCAGCAGCCGCACGGGGACAGGGTTCTACGAGCAGTACTTC. Translated: CASSRTGTGFYEQYF.